Detailed here is one TCR beta chain. Its antigen is currently unknown. Germline CDR1 LNHDA, CDR2 SQIVND (reference sequence). V dropped 4 bases and J dropped 2 bases, with 8 bases sitting between them. The CDR3 has 13 amino acids. The data stem from a study of T cell responses to AZD1222 COVID-19 vaccine. Study-wide results and limits: Females made up more of the donors, who were largely white British, and clonal diversity may have come out too low.

Here immunoSEQ multiplex PCR was the method, and the copy in TCRdb shows in-frame clones only, minus some. The sample includes about 140,000 clones, about 89% of them seen just once. This specimen consisted of peripheral blood, obtained 28 days after the second dose of the MenACWY control vaccine. This chain connects TRBV19 to TRBJ2-5; D call uncertain. The clonotype was recovered from an adult who received the MenACWY meningococcal vaccine as a control. CDR3 residues: CASSTQAQETQYF. CDR3 in DNA: TGTGCCAGTAGTACCCAGGCGCAAGAGACCCAGTACTTC.